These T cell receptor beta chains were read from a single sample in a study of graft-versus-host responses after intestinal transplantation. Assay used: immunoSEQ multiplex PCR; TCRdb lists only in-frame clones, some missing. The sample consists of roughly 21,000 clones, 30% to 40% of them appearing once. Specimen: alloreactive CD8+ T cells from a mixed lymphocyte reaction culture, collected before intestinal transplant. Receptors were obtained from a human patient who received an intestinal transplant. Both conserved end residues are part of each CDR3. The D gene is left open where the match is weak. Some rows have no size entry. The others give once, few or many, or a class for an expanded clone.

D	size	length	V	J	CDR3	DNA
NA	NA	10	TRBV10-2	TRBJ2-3	CASVGDTQYF	TGCGCCAGCGTGGGGGATACGCAGTATTTT
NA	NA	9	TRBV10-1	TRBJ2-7	CAGPQCEYF	TGCGCCGGCCCCCAGTGTGAGTACTTC
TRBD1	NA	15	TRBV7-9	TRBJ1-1	CASSWTGGRNTEAFF	TGTGCCAGCAGCTGGACAGGGGGACGGAACACTGAAGCTTTCTTT
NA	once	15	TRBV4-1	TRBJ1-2	CASSQDSGGTYGYTF	TGCGCCAGCAGCCAAGATTCGGGGGGGACCTATGGCTACACCTTC
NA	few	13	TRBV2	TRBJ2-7	CASIGENFYEQYF	TGTGCCAGCATTGGGGAAAACTTTTACGAGCAGTACTTC
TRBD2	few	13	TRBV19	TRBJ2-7	CASGGGAPYEQYF	TGTGCCAGTGGCGGGGGGGCCCCCTACGAGCAGTACTTC
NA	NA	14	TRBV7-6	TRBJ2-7	CASSSPLQPYEQYF	TGTGCCAGCAGCTCCCCCCTGCAACCATACGAGCAGTACTTC
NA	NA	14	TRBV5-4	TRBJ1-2	CASSLIASNYGYTF	TGTGCCAGCAGCTTGATAGCAAGTAACTATGGCTACACCTTC
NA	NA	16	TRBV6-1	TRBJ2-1	CASSEGLGAIGNEQFF	TGTGCCAGCAGTGAAGGTCTGGGAGCGATAGGCAATGAGCAGTTCTTC
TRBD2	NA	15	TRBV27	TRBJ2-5	CASSFFSGGPETQYF	TGTGCCAGCAGTTTTTTTAGCGGGGGGCCAGAGACCCAGTACTTC
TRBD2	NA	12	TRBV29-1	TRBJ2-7	CSVLAENYEQYF	TGCAGCGTCCTAGCGGAGAACTACGAGCAGTACTTC
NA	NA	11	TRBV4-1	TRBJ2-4	CASSQAGTQYF	TGCGCCAGCAGCCAAGCAGGGACGCAGTACTTC
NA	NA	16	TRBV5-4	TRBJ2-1	CASSLEIRDTYNEQFF	TGTGCCAGCAGCTTGGAAATCCGGGACACCTACAATGAGCAGTTCTTC
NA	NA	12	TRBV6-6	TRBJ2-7	CASSYALHEQYF	TGTGCCAGCAGTTACGCCCTCCACGAGCAGTACTTC
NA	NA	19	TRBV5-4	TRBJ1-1	CASSFGIDVVGPGDTEAFF	TGTGCCAGCAGCTTTGGGATCGATGTAGTGGGGCCTGGGGACACTGAAGCTTTCTTT
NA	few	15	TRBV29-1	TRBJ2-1	CSVEDLSRAYNEQFF	TGCAGCGTTGAAGATCTGAGTAGGGCCTACAATGAGCAGTTCTTC
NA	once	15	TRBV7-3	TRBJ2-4	CASSLIGGALDIQYF	TGTGCCAGCAGCTTAATTGGGGGAGCTCTAGACATTCAGTACTTC
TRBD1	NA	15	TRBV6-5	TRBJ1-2	CASSYTGPGGNGYTF	TGTGCCAGCAGTTATACGGGCCCAGGGGGAAATGGCTACACCTTC
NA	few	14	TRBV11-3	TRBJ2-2	CASSRTELTGELFF	TGTGCCAGCAGCAGGACAGAGCTCACCGGGGAGCTGTTTTTT
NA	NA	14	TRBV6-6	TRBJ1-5	CASSLGGARQPQHF	TGTGCCAGCAGTTTGGGGGGGGCCCGTCAGCCCCAGCATTTT
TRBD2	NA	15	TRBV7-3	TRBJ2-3	CASSFRGRAVDTQYF	TGTGCCAGCAGCTTTCGCGGGAGGGCCGTAGATACGCAGTATTTT
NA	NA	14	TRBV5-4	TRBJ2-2	CASSPPSRPGELFF	TGTGCCAGCAGTCCCCCAAGCAGACCCGGGGAGCTGTTTTTT
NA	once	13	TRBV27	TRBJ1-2	CASSLSTTYGYTF	TGTGCCAGCAGTTTATCAACGACCTATGGCTACACCTTC
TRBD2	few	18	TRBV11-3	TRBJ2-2	CASSLYWTREGNTGELFF	TGTGCCAGCAGCTTATATTGGACTAGAGAGGGGAACACCGGGGAGCTGTTTTTT
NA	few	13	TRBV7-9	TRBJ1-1	CASFSDSNTEAFF	TGTGCCAGCTTCTCAGATTCGAACACTGAAGCTTTCTTT
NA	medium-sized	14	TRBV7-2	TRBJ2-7	CASSLVEGAYEQYF	TGTGCCAGCAGCTTAGTGGAGGGGGCCTACGAGCAGTACTTC
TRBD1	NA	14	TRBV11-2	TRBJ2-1	CASSSLDRGNEQFF	TGTGCCAGCAGCTCCCTGGACAGGGGCAATGAGCAGTTCTTC
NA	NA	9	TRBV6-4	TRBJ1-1	CASSGRAFF	TGTGCCAGCAGTGGGCGAGCTTTCTTT
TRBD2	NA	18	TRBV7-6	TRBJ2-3	CASSLAPATGGPGDTQYF	TGTGCCAGCAGCTTAGCCCCTGCGACGGGAGGGCCGGGAGATACGCAGTATTTT
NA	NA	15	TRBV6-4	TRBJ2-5	CASSDSTRRGETQYF	TGTGCCAGCAGTGACTCGACTAGGAGAGGTGAGACCCAGTACTTC
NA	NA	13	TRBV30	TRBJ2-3	CAWSSGVTDTQYF	TGTGCCTGGAGTAGTGGGGTCACAGATACGCAGTATTTT
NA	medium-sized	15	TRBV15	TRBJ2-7	CATSRDPEGKNEQYF	TGTGCCACCAGCAGAGACCCGGAGGGCAAGAACGAGCAGTACTTC
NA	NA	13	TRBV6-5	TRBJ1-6	CASSPGYNSPLHF	TGTGCCAGCAGTCCAGGGTATAATTCACCCCTCCACTTT
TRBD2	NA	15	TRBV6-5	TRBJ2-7	CASSPPSGTPYEQYF	TGTGCCAGCAGTCCCCCTAGCGGGACCCCTTACGAGCAGTACTTC
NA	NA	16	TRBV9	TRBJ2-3	CASSVRMWSPTDTQYF	TGTGCCAGCAGCGTGCGAATGTGGAGTCCGACAGATACGCAGTATTTT
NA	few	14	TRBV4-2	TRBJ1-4	CASSQGPGSEKLFF	TGTGCCAGCAGCCAAGGGCCGGGGAGTGAAAAACTGTTTTTT
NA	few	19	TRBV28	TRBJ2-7	CASSRRIALRYRGKMEQYF	TGTGCCAGCAGTAGGCGCATAGCGCTCCGCTACCGGGGGAAGATGGAGCAGTACTTC
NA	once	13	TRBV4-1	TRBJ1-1	CASSLPGNTEAFF	TGCGCCAGCAGCCTCCCAGGGAACACTGAAGCTTTCTTT
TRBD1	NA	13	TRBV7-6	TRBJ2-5	CASRTTGDETQYF	TGTGCCAGCAGAACGACAGGGGATGAGACCCAGTACTTC
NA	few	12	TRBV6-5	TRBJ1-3	CASSGTGNTIYF	TGTGCCAGCAGTGGAACCGGAAACACCATATATTTT
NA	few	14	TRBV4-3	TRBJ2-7	CASSQAGLDYEQYF	TGCGCCAGCAGCCAAGCCGGCCTAGACTACGAGCAGTACTTC
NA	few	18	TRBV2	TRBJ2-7	CASSDPGGDSNPWYEQYF	TGTGCCAGCAGTGATCCGGGGGGGGACAGCAACCCTTGGTACGAGCAGTACTTC
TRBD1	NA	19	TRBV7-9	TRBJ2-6	CASSLDSGQTFSGANVLTF	TGTGCCAGCAGCTTAGATTCGGGACAGACCTTCTCTGGGGCCAACGTCCTGACTTTC
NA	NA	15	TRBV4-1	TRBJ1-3	CASSPVLRFQNTIYF	TGCGCCAGCAGCCCCGTCCTCAGATTCCAGAACACCATATATTTT
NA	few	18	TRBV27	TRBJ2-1	CASSLFHLRFPSYNEQFF	TGTGCCAGCAGTTTATTTCACCTCAGATTTCCCTCCTACAATGAGCAGTTCTTC